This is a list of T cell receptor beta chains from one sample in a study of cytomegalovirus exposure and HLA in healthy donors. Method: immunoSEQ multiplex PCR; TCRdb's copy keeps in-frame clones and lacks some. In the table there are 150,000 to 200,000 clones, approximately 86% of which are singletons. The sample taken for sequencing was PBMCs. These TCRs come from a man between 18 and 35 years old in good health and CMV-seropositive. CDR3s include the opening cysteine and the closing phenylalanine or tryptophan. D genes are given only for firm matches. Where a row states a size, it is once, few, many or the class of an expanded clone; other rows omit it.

TGTGCCAGCAGCCGGACTCCGGGACTAGCTGGCCCCGGGGAGCTGTTTTTT	CASSRTPGLAGPGELFF	TRBJ2-2	TRBV7-6	TRBD2	-
TGTGCCAGCAGTTCCTCGGGGCAGGGCAGCTACGAGCAGTACTTC	CASSSSGQGSYEQYF	TRBJ2-7	TRBV6-5	-	-
TGTGCCAGTAGTGTGGGGGCGACTCAGCCCCAGCATTTT	CASSVGATQPQHF	TRBJ1-5	TRBV19	-	-
TGTGCCAGCAGTGAAGCCACAGGCTCTGGAAACACCATATATTTT	CASSEATGSGNTIYF	TRBJ1-3	TRBV6-1	-	-
TGTGCCAGTCGATACAACGGCGGGATTAGCAATGAGCAGTTCTTC	CASRYNGGISNEQFF	TRBJ2-1	TRBV19	-	-
TGTGCCAGCAGCGAGGGACACCCCTACGAGCAGTACTTC	CASSEGHPYEQYF	TRBJ2-7	TRBV9	-	few
TGCGCCAGCAGCGCGGGTTTTCCCTCCTACGAGCAGTACTTC	CASSAGFPSYEQYF	TRBJ2-7	TRBV4-1	-	-
TGCAGCGCAGCGACAGAGATGAACACTGAAGCTTTCTTT	CSAATEMNTEAFF	TRBJ1-1	TRBV29-1	-	once
TGTGCCATCAGTGAGTCGATAGGTGTGAGGGCTTTCTTT	CAISESIGVRAFF	TRBJ1-1	TRBV10-3	-	-
TGTGCCAGCCTCAGGGAAGTGCTCTACGAGCAGTACTTC	CASLREVLYEQYF	TRBJ2-7	TRBV7-9	-	-
TGTGCCAGCAGCCCTTGGGCCAGGGAGGGCAATGAGCAGTTCTTC	CASSPWAREGNEQFF	TRBJ2-1	TRBV7-2	TRBD2	-
TGCGCCAGCAGCCAAGAGGGCCAGCCCAGCTCCTACGAGCAGTACTTC	CASSQEGQPSSYEQYF	TRBJ2-7	TRBV4-1	-	-
TGTGCCAGTAGTCCGCCCCGGGGACAGGGTTCACACGAGCAGTACTTC	CASSPPRGQGSHEQYF	TRBJ2-7	TRBV19	TRBD1	-
TGTGCCATCAGTCCAGGGGACCCCTACACCGGGGAGCTGTTTTTT	CAISPGDPYTGELFF	TRBJ2-2	TRBV10-3	-	-
TGTGCCAGCAGCTTAGCGACAGGGCAAGAGACCCAGTACTTC	CASSLATGQETQYF	TRBJ2-5	TRBV7-8	TRBD1	-
TGTGCCAGCAGGATCCCAACAGGTCATCATTTCTTC	CASRIPTGHHFF	TRBJ2-1	TRBV27	-	-
TGTGCCAAAAGAGGACAGGGGAACTATGGCTACACCTTC	CAKRGQGNYGYTF	TRBJ1-2	TRBV6-4	TRBD1	once
TGTGCCAGCAGCTTAAGGTTACTAGCTACAGATACGCAGTATTTT	CASSLRLLATDTQYF	TRBJ2-3	TRBV7-2	-	-
TGTGCCAGCAGTCCCGTCGGGGCGGGAGGGCCAACAGATACGCAGTATTTT	CASSPVGAGGPTDTQYF	TRBJ2-3	TRBV28	TRBD2	-
TGTGCCAGCAGCTTAAGTCTAGACAATGAGCAGTTCTTC	CASSLSLDNEQFF	TRBJ2-1	TRBV11-2	-	once
TGTGCCAGCAGCTCAGGGACAGCCTATGGCTACACCTTC	CASSSGTAYGYTF	TRBJ1-2	TRBV7-9	TRBD1	-
TGTGCCAGCAGCCCCTCTTTGGTTGGGGGGTCTGGAAACACCATATATTTT	CASSPSLVGGSGNTIYF	TRBJ1-3	TRBV2	-	-
TGCGCCAGCAGCCAAGTAGCAGGGGCCGCTACTAACTATGGCTACACCTTC	CASSQVAGAATNYGYTF	TRBJ1-2	TRBV4-1	-	-
TGTGCCAGCAGTTACTCCCAGGGGGCAACCTACGAGCAGTACTTC	CASSYSQGATYEQYF	TRBJ2-7	TRBV6-5	TRBD1	-
TGCAGCGTTGACAAGGGTAAGAGGGCTGAAGCTTTCTTT	CSVDKGKRAEAFF	TRBJ1-1	TRBV29-1	-	-